The clone carrying this T cell receptor beta chain was recorded a few times. The repertoire was sequenced with immunoSEQ multiplex PCR; TCRdb's copy has only in-frame clones and lacks some. This table holds about 78,000 clones, under 85% found once. The sample comes from a study of OX40 agonist ivuxolimab in advanced cancers. For the study at large: Patients treated during dose escalation were battling hepatocellular carcinoma, melanoma, renal cell or head and neck cancer.

This CDR3 contains 15 residues. Germline lookup yields CDR1 MDHEN and CDR2 SYDVKM. V lost 5 bases and J 5 bases, leaving 15 bases between the germline ends. The chain carries TRBV28 and TRBJ2-2; D gene ambiguous. The origin of this receptor is an adult with an advanced solid tumor such as melanoma, head and neck, liver or kidney cancer. The sequencing here drew on CD4+ or CD8+ T cells sorted from blood, taken in a trial of the OX40 agonist ivuxolimab. CDR3 in amino acids: CASSQVGRGTGELFF. The CDR3 nucleotides read TGTGCCAGCAGTCAAGTCGGGCGTGGGACCGGGGAGCTGTTTTTT.